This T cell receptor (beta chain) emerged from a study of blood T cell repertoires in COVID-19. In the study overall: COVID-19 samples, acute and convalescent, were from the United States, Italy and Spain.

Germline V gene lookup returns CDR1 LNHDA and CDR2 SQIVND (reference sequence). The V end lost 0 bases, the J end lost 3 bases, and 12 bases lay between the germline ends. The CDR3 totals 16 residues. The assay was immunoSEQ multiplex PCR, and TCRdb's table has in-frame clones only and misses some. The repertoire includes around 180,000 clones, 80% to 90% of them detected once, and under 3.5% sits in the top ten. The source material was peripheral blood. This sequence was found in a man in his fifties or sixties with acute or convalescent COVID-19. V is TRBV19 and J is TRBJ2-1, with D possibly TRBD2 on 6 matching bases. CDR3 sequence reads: CASSIEVGRDYNEQFF. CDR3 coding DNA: TGTGCCAGTAGTATAGAAGTAGGGCGGGACTACAATGAGCAGTTCTTC.